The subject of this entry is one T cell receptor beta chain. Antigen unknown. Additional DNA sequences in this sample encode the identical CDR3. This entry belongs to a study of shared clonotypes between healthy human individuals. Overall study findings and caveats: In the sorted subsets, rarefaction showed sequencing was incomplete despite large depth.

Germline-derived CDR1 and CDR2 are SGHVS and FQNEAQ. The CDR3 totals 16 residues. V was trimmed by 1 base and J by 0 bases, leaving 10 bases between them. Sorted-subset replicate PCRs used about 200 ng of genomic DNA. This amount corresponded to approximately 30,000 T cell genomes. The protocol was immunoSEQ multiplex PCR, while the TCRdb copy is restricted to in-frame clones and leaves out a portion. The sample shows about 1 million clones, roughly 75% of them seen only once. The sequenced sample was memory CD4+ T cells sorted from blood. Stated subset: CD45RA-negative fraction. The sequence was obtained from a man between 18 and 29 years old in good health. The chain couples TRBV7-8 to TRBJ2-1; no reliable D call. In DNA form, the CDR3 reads TGTGCCAGCAGCTTAGTTTTACAGAGCTCCTACAATGAGCAGTTCTTC. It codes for CASSLVLQSSYNEQFF.